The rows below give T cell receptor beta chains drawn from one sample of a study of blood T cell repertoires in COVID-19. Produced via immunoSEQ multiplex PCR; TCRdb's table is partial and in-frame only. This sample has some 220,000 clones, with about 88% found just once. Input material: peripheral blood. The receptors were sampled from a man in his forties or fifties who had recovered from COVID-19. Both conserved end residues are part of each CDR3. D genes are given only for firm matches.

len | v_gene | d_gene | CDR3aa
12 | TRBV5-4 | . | CASSLDRYEQYF
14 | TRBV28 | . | CASTLGGFGNTIYF
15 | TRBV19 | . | CASSKGAGSYNEQFF
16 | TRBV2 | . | CASTLRDIGLQETQYF
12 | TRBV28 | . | CASQVASQPQHF
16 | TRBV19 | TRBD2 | CASSIVAGGRTDTQYF
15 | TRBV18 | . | CASSPPELSGNTIYF
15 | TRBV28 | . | CASSLFNSGHNEQFF
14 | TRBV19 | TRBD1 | CASGTGGRGSPLHF
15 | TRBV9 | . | CASSVAGQNTGELFF
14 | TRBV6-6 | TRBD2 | CASRIVAGGETQYF
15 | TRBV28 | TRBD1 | CASSGRGRLSYEQYF
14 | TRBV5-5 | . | CASSLGARDYEQYF
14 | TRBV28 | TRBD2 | CASSLVAGNNEQFF
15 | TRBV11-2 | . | CASSLWDGGFGEQYF
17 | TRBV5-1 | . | CASRITTGPANTGELFF
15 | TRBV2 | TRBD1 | CASRDVRQGGTEAFF
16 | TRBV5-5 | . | CASSSPPTGNTGELFF
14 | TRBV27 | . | CASSFSGRTDTQYF
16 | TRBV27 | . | CASSKYRERGIEKLFF
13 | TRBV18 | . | CASSLKSGTEAFF
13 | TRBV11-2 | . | CASSLAPRGTQYF
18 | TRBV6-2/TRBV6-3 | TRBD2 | CASSYWTSGGPSTDTQYF
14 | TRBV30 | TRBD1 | CATRTGGNTGELFF
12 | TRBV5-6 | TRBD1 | CASSLGTVEAFF
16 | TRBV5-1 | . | CASSLGASIRTDTQYF
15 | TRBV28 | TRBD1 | CASRRYDRGGYEQYF